The sequence of this T cell receptor beta chain was determined in a study of blood T cells in healthy people across ages. The germline V gene encodes CDR1 SGHDN and CDR2 FVKESK. This CDR3 has 16 amino acids. This clonotype has only a few counts. As yet, its antigen is unknown. One end of the junction varies from germline; a read error may be responsible. Primed by a sample-barcoded 5' primer and a J-beta primer mix, a second PCR proceeded for about 7 to 11 cycles. A template-switch adaptor with 12 random nucleotides tagged each cDNA molecule. TCRdb re-called the 5' RACE reads through MiXCR, storing one row per CDR3 protein. The table has about 1,500,000 distinct CDR3 sequences, 25% to 30% seen once. General study findings and limits: With age, beta diversity per million T cells declined roughly linearly, significantly by 40. The long-lived group displayed more naive CD4+ cells, plus higher diversity, than the aged donors did.

This rearrangement joins TRBV14 to TRBJ2-5, with TRBD2 matching 11 bases. The clonotype comes from a woman aged 25 to 39 in good health. The material sequenced was blood. CDR3 sequence (DNA): TGTGCCAGCAGCCATGGGACTAGCGGAGCGGGGGAGACCCGGTACTTC. Translation: CASSHGTSGAGETRYF.